Listed below are T cell receptor beta chains from one sample, sequenced in a study of T cell changes during pregnancy in multiple sclerosis. Method: immunoSEQ multiplex PCR; TCRdb's copy keeps in-frame clones and lacks some. This sample has about 92,000 clones; 85% to 95% occur once, and the top ten carry 2.6%. The sample consisted of peripheral blood, taken in the first trimester of pregnancy. These TCRs come from a female donor with multiple sclerosis, enrolled in a pregnancy study. Each CDR3 is given with its conserved first and last residue. D genes are given only for firm matches. Some rows have no size entry. The others give once, few or many, or a class for an expanded clone.

TRBV19	TRBJ2-1	TRBD2	.	CASSMHPTSVLQYEQFF	TGTGCCAGTAGTATGCACCCGACTAGCGTCTTACAATATGAGCAGTTCTTC
TRBV9	TRBJ1-1	.	.	CASSVAYRETEAFF	TGTGCCAGCAGCGTGGCGTATCGGGAGACTGAAGCTTTCTTT
TRBV29-1	TRBJ2-1	.	.	CSVGGGDRGQFF	TGCAGCGTTGGAGGCGGGGACCGTGGGCAGTTCTTC
TRBV12-5	TRBJ1-1	.	once	CASGLKVRVLTEAFF	TGTGCTAGTGGTTTGAAGGTGAGGGTTCTAACTGAAGCTTTCTTT
TRBV6-6	TRBJ2-7	TRBD2	.	CASKAGTSSTEQYF	TGTGCCAGCAAAGCCGGGACTAGCTCCACCGAGCAGTACTTC
TRBV5-1	TRBJ2-1	.	.	CASSLLGGEAYNEQFF	TGCGCCAGCAGCTTGTTGGGGGGAGAAGCCTACAATGAGCAGTTCTTC
TRBV19	TRBJ2-3	.	once	CASSIKGILGASSTDTQYF	TGTGCCAGTAGTATTAAAGGGATTTTGGGGGCCTCAAGCACAGATACGCAGTATTTT
TRBV14	TRBJ2-1	.	.	CASSHTGGGSSGDTFSYNEQFF	TGTGCCAGCAGCCATACAGGGGGAGGATCTAGCGGGGATACCTTCTCCTACAATGAGCAGTTCTTC
TRBV30	TRBJ2-3	.	once	CAWSVRSGSTDTQYF	TGTGCCTGGAGTGTGCGTAGCGGAAGCACAGATACGCAGTATTTT
TRBV9	TRBJ2-1	TRBD2	once	CASSVRTSGGAYNEQFF	TGTGCCAGCAGCGTTAGGACTAGCGGGGGGGCCTACAATGAGCAGTTCTTC
TRBV28	TRBJ2-5	TRBD1	.	CASTLDRGRSETQYF	TGTGCCAGCACCCTGGACAGGGGGCGATCGGAGACCCAGTACTTC
TRBV6-1	TRBJ2-3	.	.	CASNPLRRETQYF	TGTGCCAGCAACCCATTACGGAGGGAAACGCAGTATTTT
TRBV5-1	TRBJ2-5	TRBD2	.	CASSLVLAGEETQYF	TGCGCCAGCAGCTTGGTTCTAGCGGGAGAAGAGACCCAGTACTTC
TRBV10-3	TRBJ2-1	TRBD2	.	CAISESRKTAGSYNEQFF	TGTGCCATCAGTGAGTCGAGAAAAACAGCGGGATCCTACAATGAGCAGTTCTTC
TRBV18	TRBJ2-7	.	.	CASSPGGPDEQYF	TGTGCCAGCTCACCGGGGGGACCGGACGAGCAGTACTTC
TRBV7-9	TRBJ1-5	TRBD1	.	CASSLGGGDQPQHF	TGTGCCAGCAGCTTAGGAGGGGGCGATCAGCCCCAGCATTTT
TRBV5-1	TRBJ2-1	TRBD1	.	CASSGGDRGFRNEQFF	TGCGCCAGCAGCGGCGGGGACAGGGGATTTAGGAATGAGCAGTTCTTC
TRBV5-1	TRBJ1-2	TRBD1	.	CASSMTDRAGDGYTF	TGCGCCAGCAGCATGACCGACAGGGCTGGCGATGGCTACACCTTC
TRBV20-1	TRBJ2-7	.	.	CSVFEDEQYF	TGCAGTGTGTTTGAGGACGAGCAGTACTTC
TRBV6-1	TRBJ1-1	.	.	CASNGEAFF	TGTGCCAGCAACGGGGAAGCTTTCTTT
TRBV19	TRBJ2-7	TRBD2	.	CASSIGGLAEQYF	TGTGCCAGTAGTATAGGCGGACTAGCTGAGCAGTACTTC
TRBV28	TRBJ2-3	TRBD1	.	CASETGGKDTQYF	TGTGCCAGCGAGACAGGGGGGAAAGATACGCAGTATTTT
TRBV19	TRBJ2-2	TRBD2	.	CASSPRRLAITGELFF	TGTGCCAGTAGTCCCCGGCGACTAGCGATCACCGGGGAGCTGTTTTTT
TRBV27	TRBJ2-7	.	.	CATLGGRGSYEQYF	TGTGCCACCCTGGGGGGGAGGGGGTCGTACGAGCAGTACTTC
TRBV28	TRBJ2-4	TRBD2	.	CASNKSAGRKNIQYF	TGTGCCAGCAATAAATCAGCGGGACGCAAAAACATTCAGTACTTC
TRBV28	TRBJ2-7	TRBD2	.	CASSGPFSELAGLYEQYF	TGTGCCAGCAGTGGCCCTTTTTCAGAGCTAGCGGGGCTCTACGAGCAGTACTTC